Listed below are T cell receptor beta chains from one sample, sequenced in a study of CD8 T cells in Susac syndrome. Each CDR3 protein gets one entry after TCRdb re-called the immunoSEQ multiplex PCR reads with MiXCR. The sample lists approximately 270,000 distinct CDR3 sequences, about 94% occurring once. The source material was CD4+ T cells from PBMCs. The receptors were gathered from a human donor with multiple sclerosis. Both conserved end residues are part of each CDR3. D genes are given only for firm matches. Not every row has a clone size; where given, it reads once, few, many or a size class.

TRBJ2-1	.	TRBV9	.	TGTGCCAGCTCTGCGCTACTCGATGAGCAGTTCTTC	CASSALLDEQFF
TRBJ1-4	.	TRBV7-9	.	TGTGCCAGCAGAGGGGGTGCAACTAATGAAAAACTGTTTTTT	CASRGGATNEKLFF
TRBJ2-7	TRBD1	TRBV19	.	TGTGCCAGTAGTCGCGGACAGGGGGATTACGAGCAGTACTTC	CASSRGQGDYEQYF
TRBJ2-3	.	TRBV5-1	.	TGCGCCAGCAGCCCTTTTGGAGATACGCAGTATTTT	CASSPFGDTQYF
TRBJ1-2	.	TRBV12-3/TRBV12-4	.	TGTGCCAGCAGTTTACTGCTTAACTATGGCTACACCTTC	CASSLLLNYGYTF
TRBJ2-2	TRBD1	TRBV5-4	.	TGTGCCAGCAGCGCCGGGACAGTTCCCACCGGGGAGCTGTTTTTT	CASSAGTVPTGELFF
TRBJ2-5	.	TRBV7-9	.	TGTGCCAGCAGCCCGGGCAGCTACCAAGAGACCCAGTACTTC	CASSPGSYQETQYF
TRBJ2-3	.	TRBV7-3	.	TGTGCCAGCAGCTTAGGAGGGGCAGGGTCAGATACGCAGTATTTT	CASSLGGAGSDTQYF
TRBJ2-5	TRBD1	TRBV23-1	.	TGCGCCAGCAGTCTACACCGACCGGGACAGGGGGCGAGGCAGGAGACCCAGTACTTC	CASSLHRPGQGARQETQYF
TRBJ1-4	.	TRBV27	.	TGTGCCAGCAGTTTATTAGGGGGAGCTCACGAAAAACTGTTTTTT	CASSLLGGAHEKLFF
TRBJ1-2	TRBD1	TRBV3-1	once	TGTGCCAGCAGCCAAGGGCCAGGGGGCGGCTATGGCTACACCTTC	CASSQGPGGGYGYTF
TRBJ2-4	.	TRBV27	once	TGTGCCAGCAAGGACGATGTAGGCGCCAAAAACATTCAGTACTTC	CASKDDVGAKNIQYF
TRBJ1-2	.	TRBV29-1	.	TGCAGCGTTGGTCGGGGAGGGGACTATGGCTACACCTTC	CSVGRGGDYGYTF
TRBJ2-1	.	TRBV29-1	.	TGCAGCGCCCAAGGGGGGAACTACAATGAGCAGTTCTTC	CSAQGGNYNEQFF
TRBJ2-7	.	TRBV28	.	TGTGCCAGCAGCCTCCCTCTAACCTACGAGCAGTACTTC	CASSLPLTYEQYF
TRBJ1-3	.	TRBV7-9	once	TGTGCCAGCAGCCCTGACCTAAAGTGGTCTGGAAACACCATATATTTT	CASSPDLKWSGNTIYF
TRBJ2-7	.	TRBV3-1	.	TGTGCCAGCAGCCAAGATGGGGACTCGAGCTCCTACGAGCAGTACTTC	CASSQDGDSSSYEQYF
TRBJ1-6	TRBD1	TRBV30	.	TGTGCCTGGAGTGTAAAGGACAGGTTGCTAAATTCACCCCTCCACTTT	CAWSVKDRLLNSPLHF
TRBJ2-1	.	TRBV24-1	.	TGTGCCACCAGTGATAATCCCTACAATGAGCAGTTCTTC	CATSDNPYNEQFF
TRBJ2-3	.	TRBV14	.	TGTGCCAGCAGCCAAGATGGGGCGGATACGCAGTATTTT	CASSQDGADTQYF
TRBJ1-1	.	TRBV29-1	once	TGCAGCGTTGACCAAAACGTGATAGGGACTGAAGCTTTCTTT	CSVDQNVIGTEAFF
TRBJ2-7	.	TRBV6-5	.	TGTGCCAGCAGCAGGGGAGTCTACGAGCAGTACTTC	CASSRGVYEQYF
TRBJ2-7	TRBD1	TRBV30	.	TGTGCCTGGAGTACCGGGACAGGGCACTACGAGCAGTACTTC	CAWSTGTGHYEQYF
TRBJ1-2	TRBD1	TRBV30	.	TGTGCCTGGAGACAGGGGGCCAACTATGGCTACACCTTC	CAWRQGANYGYTF
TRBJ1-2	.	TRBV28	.	TGTGCCAGCAGTTCGGGACCGCGGGGCTACACCTTC	CASSSGPRGYTF
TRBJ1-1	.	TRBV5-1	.	TGCGCCAGCAGCTTGGGAACCGTTCGCGCTGAAGCTTTCTTT	CASSLGTVRAEAFF
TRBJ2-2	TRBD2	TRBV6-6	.	TGTGCCAGCAGGGCTCTTGGACTAGCGTTCACCGGGGAGCTGTTTTTT	CASRALGLAFTGELFF